The 21 T cell receptor beta chains below were found in one sample sequenced in a study of blood T cell repertoires in COVID-19. Here immunoSEQ multiplex PCR was the method, and the copy in TCRdb shows in-frame clones only, minus some. The repertoire has under 250,000 clones, around nine tenths of them found once; the top ten carry around 1.6%. Material: peripheral blood. The receptors were sampled from a woman in her fifties or sixties who had recovered from COVID-19.

This clone was observed a few times. The rearrangement uses TRBV3-1 (or the pseudogene TRBV3-2) and TRBJ1-6; TRBD1 is a possible D gene (6 bases). V lost 5 bases, J lost 2 bases, and 19 bases lay in between. The V gene's germline CDR1 is LGHDT and CDR2 YNNKEL (reference sequence). This CDR3 is built from 18 residues. The DNA for the CDR3 is TGTGCCAGCAGCTCATACCGGGGGGCTAGGGCCTATAATTCACCCCTCCACTTT. Its protein product is CASSSYRGARAYNSPLHF.

This sequence joins TRBV6-4 and TRBJ1-4; D gene uncertain. The CDR3 loop spans 12 amino acids. V lost 6 bases, J lost 7 bases, and 9 bases lay in between. Germline V gene lookup returns CDR1 MRHNA and CDR2 SNTAGT. As DNA, the CDR3 is TGTGCCAGCAGCGAAGAGGGTGAAAAACTGTTTTTT. Protein: CASSEEGEKLFF.

V and J are TRBV18 and TRBJ2-2, with D maybe TRBD1 (6 bases). The germline V and J ends were trimmed by 6 bases and 2 bases, with 19 bases remaining between them. This CDR3 has 17 residues. The germline CDR1 and CDR2 sequences are KGHSH and LQKENI. CDR3 sequence reads: CASSQLSQGLNTGELFF. CDR3 bases: TGTGCCAGCTCTCAACTGTCACAGGGCCTTAACACCGGGGAGCTGTTTTTT. Full variable domain (missing parts from reference TRBV18 and TRBJ2-2): NAGVMQNPRHLVRRRGQEARLRCSPMKGHSHVYWYRQLPEEGLKFMVYLQKENIIDESGMPKERFSAEFPKEGPSILRIQQVVRGDSAAYFCASSQLSQGLNTGELFFGEGSRLTVL.

This rearrangement joins TRBV7-8 to TRBJ1-6; TRBD1 is a possible D gene (6 bases). The CDR3 is 16 residues long. The V gene's germline CDR1 is SGHVS and CDR2 FQNEAQ. Trimming took off 3 bases at V and 9 bases at J, with 18 bases between the two ends. Written as DNA, the CDR3 is TGTGCCAGCAGCTTCTCACAGGGTTCGCCCGGTTCACCCCTCCACTTT. Its translation: CASSFSQGSPGSPLHF. Variable domain in full (rest from reference TRBV7-8 and TRBJ1-6): GAGVSQSPRYKVAKRGQDVALRCDPISGHVSLFWYQQALGQGPEFLTYFQNEAQLDKSGLPSDRFFAERPEGSVSTLKIQRTQQEDSAVYLCASSFSQGSPGSPLHFGNGTRLTVT.

The chain couples TRBV2 to TRBJ1-3; D possibly corresponds to TRBD1 (6 bases). Germline assignment: CDR1 SNHLY and CDR2 FYNNEI. V was shortened by 6 bases and J by 4 bases, with 16 bases between the two germline ends. This CDR3 spans 15 amino acids. The CDR3 coding sequence is TGTGCCAGCAGGACCTACAGGGTTGTCGGAAACACCATATATTTT. Protein sequence: CASRTYRVVGNTIYF.

The chain joins TRBV28 to TRBJ1-2; D is uncertain. Germline assignment: CDR1 MDHEN and CDR2 SYDVKM. Deletions cut 1 base from V and 0 bases from J, with 9 bases between. The CDR3 contains 15 residues. The CDR3 loop reads CASSLYKITNYGYTF. CDR3 DNA: TGTGCCAGCAGTTTATACAAAATAACTAACTATGGCTACACCTTC.

This chain connects TRBV9 to TRBJ2-7; 11 bases match TRBD1. This CDR3 is 17 amino acids long. V lost 2 bases, J lost 4 bases, and 11 bases stayed unmatched. CDR1 and CDR2 (germline): SGDLS, YYNGEE. DNA of the CDR3: TGTGCCAGCAGCGTCCGGGACAGGGGGATGTTAAGATACGAGCAGTACTTC. Translating it yields CASSVRDRGMLRYEQYF.

The chain recombines TRBV3-1 (or the pseudogene TRBV3-2) with TRBJ2-5; D might be TRBD2 (7 bases). Trimming took off 4 bases at V and 1 base at J, with 16 bases between the two ends. This CDR3 spans 16 amino acids. Per germline, CDR1 LGHDT and CDR2 YNNKEL (reference sequence). CDR3 protein: CASSPWTRGGQETQYF. CDR3 in DNA: TGTGCCAGCAGCCCATGGACTAGAGGGGGCCAAGAGACCCAGTACTTC.

V gene TRBV6-2 or TRBV6-3 combines with J gene TRBJ2-5; the match to TRBD1 covers 7 bases. The germline V gene encodes CDR1 MNHEY and CDR2 SVGEGT. The CDR3 has 15 amino acids. Trimming cost V 2 bases and J 4 bases; bases outside gene matches: 7. The CDR3 here is CASSYVGRGRETQYF. CDR3 DNA: TGTGCCAGCAGTTACGTGGGAAGGGGGCGAGAGACCCAGTACTTC.

J is TRBJ1-2 and V is TRBV15, with 8 bases fitting TRBD1. The CDR3 extends over 15 amino acids. CDR1 LNHNV and CDR2 YYDKDF come from the germline V gene (reference sequence). The trim removed 0 bases at V and 8 bases at J, leaving 8 bases unmatched. For the CDR3, the DNA is TGTGCCACCAGCAGAGATGCTTCAGGGGGCGAGGGCTACACCTTC. Translating it yields CATSRDASGGEGYTF.

The CDR3 DNA sequence: TGTGCCAGCAGTCCTAGGACAGTGAGCACTGAAGCTTTCTTT. Its translation: CASSPRTVSTEAFF. The chain couples TRBV28 to TRBJ1-1; D might be TRBD1 (6 bases). V was cut by 5 bases and J by 4 bases, with 14 bases left in between. The CDR3 runs 14 residues. Germline V gene sequence: CDR1 MDHEN, CDR2 SYDVKM.

V is TRBV11-3 and J is TRBJ1-3, with D possibly TRBD1 on 6 matching bases. The germline V and J ends were trimmed by 0 bases and 3 bases, with 9 bases remaining between them. Germline V gives CDR1 SGHNT, CDR2 YENEEA. The CDR3 loop spans 15 amino acids. The CDR3 DNA follows: TGTGCCAGCAGCTTAGAATCAGGGGATGGAAACACCATATATTTT. Its protein is CASSLESGDGNTIYF.

J is TRBJ2-2 and V is TRBV11-3, with 9 nucleotides matching TRBD2. Per germline, CDR1 SGHNT and CDR2 YENEEA. With 5 bases clipped from V and 6 bases from J, the junction kept 10 bases outside the gene matches. The CDR3 loop spans 16 amino acids. The chain's CDR3 is CASSLSGGLDSGELFF. The CDR3 DNA follows: TGTGCCAGCAGCCTCAGCGGGGGGCTTGATTCCGGGGAGCTGTTTTTT.

Concerning this clone itself: Other DNA sequences in the same sample also yield this CDR3. V is TRBV7-3 and J is TRBJ1-5, with TRBD1 identical over 7 bases. Trimming took 2 bases from V and 7 from J; bases not matched to a gene: 2. CDR1 SGHTA and CDR2 FQGTGA come from the germline V gene. This CDR3 has 13 amino acids. Here the CDR3 DNA reads TGTGCCAGCAGCTTAGACAGGGAACAGCCCCAGCATTTT. Translating gives CASSLDREQPQHF.

V and J are TRBV6-5 and TRBJ2-5; 10 bases are a match to TRBD2. The ends lost 5 bases at V and 5 bases at J; junction bases unmatched: 8. The CDR3 loop spans 15 amino acids. The germline CDR1 and CDR2 sequences are MNHEY and SVGAGI. The chain's CDR3 is CASSLAGELAETQYF. DNA for the CDR3: TGTGCCAGCAGTCTAGCGGGGGAGCTTGCGGAGACCCAGTACTTC.

The V and J genes are TRBV19 and TRBJ2-3; TRBD1 aligns across 7 bases. This CDR3 comprises 16 residues. The V gene end was trimmed by 5 bases and the J gene end by 0 bases; junction bases not matched to a gene: 8. Germline V CDR1 and CDR2: LNHDA, SQIVND (reference sequence). The CDR3 DNA sequence: TGTGCCAGTAGTGTTAACAGGGGTGGGAGCACAGATACGCAGTATTTT. It specifies CASSVNRGGSTDTQYF.

The rearrangement uses TRBV20-1 and TRBJ1-5; no clear D gene. The CDR3 loop spans 12 amino acids. Trimming left V 3 bases short and J 6 bases short, with 9 bases between. Germline V lookup: CDR1 DFQATT, CDR2 SNEGSKA (reference sequence). In DNA form, the CDR3 reads TGCAGTGCTAGTCGGGTTCTTCAGCCCCAGCATTTT. Amino acids: CSASRVLQPQHF.

This chain links TRBV5-1 with TRBJ2-5; tentative D call: TRBD1 (6 bases). The germline V and J ends were trimmed by 4 bases and 2 bases, with 12 bases remaining between them. CDR3 size: 14 residues. CDR1 and CDR2 (germline): SGHRS, YFSETQ. CDR3 protein: CASSTGQLQETQYF. CDR3 sequence (DNA): TGCGCCAGCAGCACTGGACAGCTACAAGAGACCCAGTACTTC. Supplemented by reference TRBV5-1 and TRBJ2-5, the full variable domain reads KAGVTQTPRYLIKTRGQQVTLSCSPISGHRSVSWYQQTPGQGLQFLFEYFSETQRNKGNFPGRFSGRQFSNSRSEMNVSTLELGDSALYLCASSTGQLQETQYFGPGTRLLVL.

The rearrangement links TRBV6-5 to TRBJ1-4; TRBD1 matches 7 bases. V dropped 2 bases and J dropped 8; count of bases not matched to a gene: 5. The CDR3 consists of 14 residues. Per germline, CDR1 MNHEY and CDR2 SVGAGI. CDR3 region: CASSYKGAEEKLFF. CDR3 coding DNA: TGTGCCAGCAGTTACAAGGGGGCAGAAGAAAAACTGTTTTTT.

The CDR3 region is CASSYVAGGGVPQYF. In DNA form, the CDR3 reads TGTGCCAGCAGTTACGTGGCAGGGGGCGGGGTTCCGCAGTATTTT. The rearrangement uses TRBV6-5 and TRBJ2-3, with TRBD1 matching 8 bases. The CDR3 totals 15 residues. With V trimmed by 2 bases and J by 10 bases, 11 bases remained unmatched. CDR1 is MNHEY and CDR2 is SVGAGI in the germline V gene.

V usage is TRBV3-1 (or the pseudogene TRBV3-2) and J usage is TRBJ1-5; D gene uncertain. The germline CDR1 and CDR2 sequences are LGHDT and YNNKEL (reference sequence). V was shortened by 0 bases and J by 4 bases, with 10 bases between the two germline ends. This CDR3 is 15 amino acids long. The CDR3 coding sequence is TGTGCCAGCAGCCAAGATCCCAGCGGAAATCAGCCCCAGCATTTT. Protein product: CASSQDPSGNQPQHF.